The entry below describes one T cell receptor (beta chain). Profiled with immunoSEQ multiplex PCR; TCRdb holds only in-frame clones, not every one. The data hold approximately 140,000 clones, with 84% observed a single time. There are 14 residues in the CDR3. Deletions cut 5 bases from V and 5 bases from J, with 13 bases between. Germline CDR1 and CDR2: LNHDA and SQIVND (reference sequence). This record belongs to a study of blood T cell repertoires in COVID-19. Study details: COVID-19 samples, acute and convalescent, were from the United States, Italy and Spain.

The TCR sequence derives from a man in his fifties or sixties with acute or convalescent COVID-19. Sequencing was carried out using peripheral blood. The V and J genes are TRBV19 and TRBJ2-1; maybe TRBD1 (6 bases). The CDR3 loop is CASSHQGTHNEQFF. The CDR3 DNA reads TGTGCCAGTAGTCACCAGGGGACCCACAATGAGCAGTTCTTC. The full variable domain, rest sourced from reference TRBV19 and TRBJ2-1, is DGGITQSPKYLFRKEGQNVTLSCEQNLNHDAMYWYRQDPGQGLRLIYYSQIVNDFQKGDIAEGYSVSREKKESFPLTVTSAQKNPTAFYLCASSHQGTHNEQFFGPGTRLTVL.